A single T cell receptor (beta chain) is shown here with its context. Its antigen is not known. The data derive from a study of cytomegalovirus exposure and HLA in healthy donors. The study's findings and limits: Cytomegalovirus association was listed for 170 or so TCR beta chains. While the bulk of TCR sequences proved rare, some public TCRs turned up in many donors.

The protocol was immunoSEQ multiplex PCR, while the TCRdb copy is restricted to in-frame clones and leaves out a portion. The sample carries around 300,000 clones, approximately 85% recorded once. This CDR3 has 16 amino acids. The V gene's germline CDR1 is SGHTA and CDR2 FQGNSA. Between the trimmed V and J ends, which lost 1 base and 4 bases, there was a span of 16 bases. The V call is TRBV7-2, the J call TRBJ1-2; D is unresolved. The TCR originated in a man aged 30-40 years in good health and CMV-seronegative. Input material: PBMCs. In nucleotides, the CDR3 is TGTGCCAGCAGCTTAGGGCCAGGTGCGACCGGCTATGGCTACACCTTC. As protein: CASSLGPGATGYGYTF.